A selection of T cell receptor beta chains follows, all from one sample in a study of control samples from healthy donors and cancer patients. Clones were read by immunoSEQ multiplex PCR, and TCRdb kept only the in-frame ones, dropping some. The sample consists of more than 75,000 clones, 79% of them appearing once. Sample: blood. These receptors were obtained from a woman in her thirties in good health. The CDR3 runs from the conserved cysteine through the conserved F or W. The order of the fields is D gene, clone size, V gene, J gene, CDR3 protein, CDR3 DNA. A D gene is named only where the DNA matches it firmly. Size values are once, few and many counts, or a class for expanded clones, and some rows have none.

TRBD1	.	TRBV6-2/TRBV6-3	TRBJ2-2	CASSYVEGTVPTGELFF	TGTGCCAGCAGTTACGTAGAGGGGACAGTCCCCACCGGGGAGCTGTTTTTT
.	.	TRBV6-1	TRBJ2-7	CASSEASEQYF	TGTGCCAGCAGTGAAGCGTCCGAGCAGTACTTC
.	.	TRBV15	TRBJ2-2	CATSRRDFATGELFF	TGTGCCACCAGCCGGCGGGACTTCGCCACCGGGGAGCTGTTTTTT
TRBD1	.	TRBV9	TRBJ2-7	CASSVGPDRGQSEQYF	TGTGCCAGCAGCGTAGGACCAGACAGGGGGCAGAGCGAGCAGTACTTC
TRBD1	.	TRBV6-2/TRBV6-3	TRBJ2-1	CASSYWGTGQRNEQFF	TGTGCCAGCAGTTACTGGGGGACAGGGCAGCGGAATGAGCAGTTCTTC
TRBD1	.	TRBV19	TRBJ1-2	CASSPGQGASGYTF	TGTGCCAGTTCCCCTGGGCAGGGGGCAAGTGGCTACACCTTC
TRBD1	.	TRBV11-3	TRBJ1-1	CASSFSRGREAFF	TGTGCCAGCAGCTTCTCCAGGGGGCGCGAAGCTTTCTTT
.	.	TRBV19	TRBJ2-7	CASSIVGGEQYF	TGTGCCAGTAGTATTGTGGGAGGCGAGCAGTACTTC
.	.	TRBV5-8	TRBJ2-3	CASSLGGRSISDTQYF	TGTGCCAGCAGCTTGGGGGGGCGTTCGATCTCAGATACGCAGTATTTT
TRBD1	.	TRBV30	TRBJ2-7	CAWSSAGGTGAYEQYF	TGTGCCTGGAGTTCAGCCGGGGGGACAGGGGCCTACGAGCAGTACTTC
.	.	TRBV18	TRBJ1-6	CASSPPVIKGENSPLHF	TGTGCCAGCTCACCACCGGTGATCAAGGGTGAGAATTCACCCCTCCACTTT
.	.	TRBV7-9	TRBJ2-5	CASSLVRDQETQYF	TGTGCCAGCAGCTTAGTACGGGATCAAGAGACCCAGTACTTC
.	few	TRBV12-3/TRBV12-4	TRBJ1-5	CASSLGVQPQHF	TGTGCCAGCAGTTTAGGAGTTCAGCCCCAGCATTTT
.	.	TRBV18	TRBJ2-1	CASSPITEQFF	TGTGCCAGCTCACCAATTACTGAGCAGTTCTTC
.	.	TRBV9	TRBJ1-5	CASSADGINQPQHF	TGTGCCAGCAGCGCTGACGGAATCAATCAGCCCCAGCATTTT
TRBD1	.	TRBV30	TRBJ1-1	CAWSSSGTGLNTEAFF	TGTGCCTGGAGTAGCTCCGGGACAGGGCTGAACACTGAAGCTTTCTTT
.	.	TRBV6-2/TRBV6-3	TRBJ1-3	CASSDRSISSGNTIYF	TGTGCCAGCAGTGACAGATCCATCTCCTCTGGAAACACCATATATTTT
TRBD1	.	TRBV6-1	TRBJ1-5	CASSGSGTGLSNQPQHF	TGTGCCAGCAGTGGCTCCGGGACAGGACTTAGCAATCAGCCCCAGCATTTT
.	.	TRBV6-5	TRBJ1-5	CASQTGGRINQPQHF	TGTGCCTCCCAAACGGGCGGCCGTATCAATCAGCCCCAGCATTTT
.	.	TRBV9	TRBJ2-5	CASSVSGYQETQYF	TGTGCCAGCAGCGTATCGGGGTACCAAGAGACCCAGTACTTC
.	.	TRBV7-8	TRBJ1-6	CASSIRTQSSYNSPLHF	TGTGCCAGCAGCATCCGGACCCAAAGCTCCTATAATTCACCCCTCCACTTT
TRBD1	.	TRBV6-5	TRBJ2-5	CASRAPSTGDETQYF	TGTGCCAGCAGAGCCCCCTCAACAGGGGATGAGACCCAGTACTTC
.	.	TRBV19	TRBJ2-4	CASSSQIGRSAKNIQYF	TGTGCCAGTAGTTCCCAGATAGGCAGATCAGCCAAAAACATTCAGTACTTC
.	once	TRBV5-4	TRBJ2-5	CASSPVGTGGETQYF	TGTGCCAGCAGCCCGGTGGGGACCGGGGGAGAGACCCAGTACTTC
.	few	TRBV27	TRBJ2-7	CASSTRDRYEQYF	TGTGCCAGCAGTACCCGGGACCGGTACGAGCAGTACTTC
TRBD1	.	TRBV6-5	TRBJ1-4	CASSYSSGQVFEKLFF	TGTGCCAGCAGTTACTCCTCAGGACAGGTCTTTGAAAAACTGTTTTTT
.	.	TRBV5-6	TRBJ1-6	CASSLAFMGAAPLHF	TGTGCCAGCAGCTTGGCTTTTATGGGGGCGGCACCCCTCCACTTT
.	few	TRBV18	TRBJ2-3	CASSPEDTQYF	TGTGCCAGCTCACCAGAGGATACGCAGTATTTT
.	.	TRBV9	TRBJ1-2	CASSFSRDGYNYGYTF	TGTGCCAGCAGCTTTTCCCGGGACGGATATAACTATGGCTACACCTTC
TRBD1	.	TRBV19	TRBJ1-1	CASSNRDRGSLNTEAFF	TGTGCCAGTAGTAACCGGGACAGGGGATCTTTGAACACTGAAGCTTTCTTT
TRBD2	.	TRBV5-1	TRBJ2-5	CASSPGVDLAGEETQYF	TGCGCCAGCAGCCCCGGCGTGGATCTAGCGGGGGAAGAGACCCAGTACTTC
.	few	TRBV7-2	TRBJ1-2	CASSLSAANYGYTF	TGTGCCAGCAGCTTGTCGGCAGCTAACTATGGCTACACCTTC
.	.	TRBV6-5	TRBJ1-3	CATCMGLSGNTIYF	TGTGCCACCTGTATGGGCCTCTCTGGAAACACCATATATTTT
.	.	TRBV18	TRBJ1-4	CASSPNEKLFF	TGTGCCAGCTCACCGAATGAAAAACTGTTTTTT
.	.	TRBV2	TRBJ1-2	CAKRDFRTDYGYTF	TGTGCCAAGCGGGATTTCAGGACTGACTATGGCTACACCTTC
TRBD2	.	TRBV11-2	TRBJ2-3	CASSNSGLAGDTQYF	TGTGCCAGCAGCAACTCGGGACTAGCGGGGGATACGCAGTATTTT
.	.	TRBV7-9	TRBJ2-7	CASSLAHKEQYF	TGTGCCAGCAGCTTAGCCCATAAAGAGCAGTACTTC
.	.	TRBV2	TRBJ1-2	CASSEDRVDFYGYTF	TGTGCCAGCAGTGAAGACAGGGTCGATTTCTATGGCTACACCTTC